This section outlines one T cell receptor beta chain sequence together with its context. Its antigen is unidentified. Sequencing was performed with immunoSEQ multiplex PCR; in TCRdb, only in-frame clones are kept and a portion is missing. The sample includes 250,000 to 300,000 clones, almost 95% of them seen just once. V gave up 3 bases and J gave up 5 bases, with 10 bases separating them. The CDR3 has 13 amino acids. The germline V gene has CDR1 KGHSH and CDR2 LQKENI. This entry belongs to a study of T cell responses to AZD1222 COVID-19 vaccine. Findings and caveats of the study: Rises in breadth and depth of Spike-specific TCRs came after two AZD1222 doses. White British ancestry dominated among donors, who included more females, and clonal diversity was possibly underestimated. The number of AZD1222 recipients seropositive at baseline was only 6 or 7.

Second-dose intervals near 4 or 12 weeks were combined. The chain uses TRBV18 and TRBJ1-2, with TRBD1 as a possible D gene (6 bases). This clonotype was sampled from an adult who received the AZD1222 COVID-19 vaccine. This sample comprised peripheral blood, obtained 28 days after the second AZD1222 dose. The CDR3 spells CASSPGQGYGYTF. DNA of the CDR3: TGTGCCAGCTCACCCGGCCAGGGGTATGGCTACACCTTC.